This TCR beta chain was captured in a study of CD8+CD57+ T cells in acquired aplastic anemia. Study overall: Sorted cells (CD4+ and CD8+) yielded DNA amounts that averaged approximately 3.1 ug. Study-wide points: Significance was not reached for CD8+ Simpson's diversity between patients and controls. It was found that approximately 29 CD8+ CDR3 sequences were shared between patients and controls.

There are 14 residues in the CDR3. V lost 4 bases and J lost 10; bases outside the gene matches: 9. Turning to this clonotype: The antigen is not known.

CDR3 and TCR beta VDJ profiling relied on genomic DNA as the template. MiXCR, applied by TCRdb to the reads, yields one record per CDR3 protein. The sample includes 200,000 to 300,000 distinct CDR3 sequences, roughly half of them seen just once. Individuals selected for sequencing had exhibited CD8+CD57+ cell expansion on flow cytometry. None of the patients had been given any therapy when their blood was sampled. The sample taken for sequencing was sorted CD4+, CD8+, or CD8+CD57+ T cells (not recorded which) from PBMCs. This TCR came from a human donor with aplastic anemia. The J gene is TRBJ1-5, the V gene TRBV12-3 or TRBV12-4, with 8 bases that match TRBD1. DNA for the CDR3: TGTGCCAGCAGTTACCGACAGGGGCCGGAACCCCAGCATTTT. Protein sequence: CASSYRQGPEPQHF.